The 18 T cell receptor beta chains reported below all come from one sample, sequenced in a study of blood T cell repertoires in COVID-19. Repertoires were generated with immunoSEQ multiplex PCR, while TCRdb's copy carries only in-frame clones and drops some. The data contain under 400,000 clones, around 87% of them singletons. Sequenced input: peripheral blood. The receptors were gathered from a man younger than 35 with active or convalescent COVID-19.

The V gene is TRBV9, the J gene TRBJ2-5; D is undetermined. Germline V gene data show CDR1 as SGDLS and CDR2 as YYNGEE. V was cut by 3 bases and J by 0 bases, with 12 bases left in between. There are 15 residues in the CDR3. The CDR3 loop is CASSGALTHQETQYF. CDR3 DNA sequence: TGTGCCAGCAGCGGGGCGCTTACACACCAAGAGACCCAGTACTTC. The full variable domain, with the rest looked up from reference TRBV9 and TRBJ2-5, is DSGVTQTPKHLITATGQRVTLRCSPRSGDLSVYWYQQSLDQGLQFLIQYYNGEERAKGNILERFSAQQFPDLHSELNLSSLELGDSALYFCASSGALTHQETQYFGPGTRLLVL.

In DNA form, the CDR3 reads TGTGCCAGTAGTAAACTAGCGGGGGGACCTTTGAACGAGCAGTACTTC. Translating it yields CASSKLAGGPLNEQYF. This rearrangement joins TRBV19 to TRBJ2-7; 12 bases line up with TRBD2. This CDR3 is built from 16 residues. V trimming: 4 bases; J trimming: 5 bases; junction bases outside the gene matches: 9. The germline gives CDR1 LNHDA, CDR2 SQIVND (reference sequence).

This chain connects TRBV12-3 or TRBV12-4 to TRBJ2-1; D not certain. V lost 3 bases, J lost 7 bases, and 7 bases lay in between. The CDR3 runs to 12 residues. Here the CDR3 DNA reads TGTGCCAGCAGTTTTGCCGGGAATGAGCAGTTCTTC. Translation gives CASSFAGNEQFF.

This clone appeared a single time. The chain recombines TRBV29-1 with TRBJ2-1; unclear D gene. The CDR3 runs to 12 residues. Germline CDR1 SQVTM, CDR2 ANQGSEA. The V gene lost 3 bases and the J gene lost 5 bases, with 8 bases spanning the gap. The CDR3 sequence: CSVDWQNNEQFF. In DNA, the CDR3 is TGCAGCGTTGACTGGCAGAACAATGAGCAGTTCTTC.

V gene TRBV5-5 combines with J gene TRBJ2-1; TRBD2 might be the D (6 bases). V gave up 0 bases and J gave up 0 bases, with 10 bases separating them. The CDR3 runs to 16 residues. Germline V gene lookup returns CDR1 SGHKS and CDR2 YYEKEE (reference sequence). The CDR3 nucleotides read TGTGCCAGCAGCTTGGATGCGGGAAGCTCCTACAATGAGCAGTTCTTC. It encodes CASSLDAGSSYNEQFF.

As DNA, the CDR3 is TGTGCCAGCAGCCCAGAACGGGGGTCCAACTATGGCTACACCTTC. Residues: CASSPERGSNYGYTF. This chain links TRBV4-2 with TRBJ1-2; TRBD1 is a possible D gene (5 bases). This CDR3 has 15 amino acids. Per the germline V gene, CDR1 is LGHNA and CDR2 is YNFKEQ. Trimming shortened V by 4 bases and J by 2 bases, and 14 bases separated the two germline ends.

This chain joins TRBV4-1 and TRBJ2-1; a weak D match, TRBD1 (5 bases). Trimming pared 6 bases from V and 5 bases from J, leaving 8 bases between. Germline lookup yields CDR1 MGHRA and CDR2 YSYEKL. The CDR3 length is 12 residues. This chain's CDR3 is CASSPGNNEQFF. For the CDR3, the DNA is TGCGCCAGCAGTCCAGGGAACAATGAGCAGTTCTTC.

J is TRBJ2-2 and V is TRBV28; 7 nucleotides match TRBD1. The length of the CDR3 is 13 residues. V was pared by 7 bases and J by 3 bases, with 2 bases of the junction left unmatched. From germline, CDR1 is MDHEN and CDR2 SYDVKM. CDR3 loop: CASMDRHTGELFF. For the CDR3, the DNA is TGTGCCAGCATGGACAGGCACACCGGGGAGCTGTTTTTT.

The chain carries TRBV29-1 and TRBJ2-7; 11 nucleotides line up with TRBD1. Germline CDR1 reads SQVTM; CDR2 reads ANQGSEA. The CDR3 has 14 amino acids. After removal of 5 bases from V and 6 bases from J, the junction contained 9 bases not matched to a gene. CDR3 nucleotide sequence: TGCAGCGTTACCATGGACAGGGGGCTGGGCGAGCAGTACTTC. It yields the protein CSVTMDRGLGEQYF.

This clone came up once. J is TRBJ1-5 and V is TRBV7-2; 8 bases fit TRBD1. The CDR3 sequence is 15 residues long. The V segment lost 8 bases and the J segment 2 bases; nucleotides outside the gene matches: 8. Germline assignment: CDR1 SGHTA and CDR2 FQGNSA. The CDR3 region has the DNA TGTGCCAGCGCCCGGACAGGGATGGGCAATCAGCCCCAGCATTTT. Its translation: CASARTGMGNQPQHF.

V and J are TRBV6-2 or TRBV6-3 and TRBJ2-3; TRBD2 matches at 8 bases. Germline lookup yields CDR1 MNHEY and CDR2 SVGEGT. V shed 5 bases and J 4 bases; nucleotides not matched to a gene: 11. The CDR3 consists of 16 residues. The CDR3 reads CASSRELAGTADTQYF. The CDR3 bases are TGTGCCAGCAGTAGAGAATTAGCGGGGACCGCAGATACGCAGTATTTT.

V and J are TRBV12-5 and TRBJ1-1; D is perhaps TRBD1 (5 bases). Per germline, CDR1 LGHNT and CDR2 FRNRAP. V lost 1 base and J lost 4, with 7 bases in between. This CDR3 has 13 residues. Written as DNA, the CDR3 is TGTGCTAGTGGTTTGGCGGGGGGCACTGAAGCTTTCTTT. Translating it yields CASGLAGGTEAFF. Full variable domain (remainder filled in from reference TRBV12-5 and TRBJ1-1): DARVTQTPRHKVTEMGQEVTMRCQPILGHNTVFWYRQTMMQGLELLAYFRNRAPLDDSGMPKDRFSAEMPDATLATLKIQPSEPRDSAVYFCASGLAGGTEAFFGQGTRLTVV.

The chain has TRBV11-2 and TRBJ2-1; 9 nucleotides align to TRBD1. CDR3 length: 15 amino acids. V shed 5 bases and J 5 bases; nucleotides not matched to a gene: 7. Germline V gives CDR1 SGHAT, CDR2 FQNNGV. For the CDR3, the DNA is TGTGCCAGCAGCCAACGAGGACAGGGGCACAATGAGCAGTTCTTC. Encoded protein: CASSQRGQGHNEQFF. Full variable domain (remainder filled in from reference TRBV11-2 and TRBJ2-1): EAGVAQSPRYKIIEKRQSVAFWCNPISGHATLYWYQQILGQGPKLLIQFQNNGVVDDSQLPKDRFSAERLKGVDSTLKIQPAKLEDSAVYLCASSQRGQGHNEQFFGPGTRLTVL.

This chain links TRBV3-1 (or the pseudogene TRBV3-2) with TRBJ2-3; TRBD1 matches at 9 bases. V shed 0 bases, J shed 4 bases, and the junction held 8 bases outside the gene matches. This CDR3 is built from 17 residues. Germline V lookup: CDR1 LGHDT, CDR2 YNNKEL (reference sequence). This CDR3 is CASSQDYRTGGPDTQYF. CDR3 coding DNA: TGTGCCAGCAGCCAAGATTACAGAACAGGGGGCCCAGATACGCAGTATTTT.

The chain carries TRBV7-3 and TRBJ2-2; TRBD2 aligns across 7 bases. The junction had 11 bases not matched to a gene; V was cut back by 10 bases and J by 6 bases. CDR3 size: 14 residues. Germline CDR1 SGHTA, CDR2 FQGTGA. CDR3 residues: CATRRTSSAGELFF. CDR3 DNA: TGTGCCACCAGACGGACTAGTTCCGCCGGGGAGCTGTTTTTT. Full variable domain (missing parts from reference TRBV7-3 and TRBJ2-2): GAGVSQTPSNKVTEKGKYVELRCDPISGHTALYWYRQSLGQGPEFLIYFQGTGAADDSGLPNDRFFAVRPEGSVSTLKIQRTERGDSAVYLCATRRTSSAGELFFGEGSRLTVL.

The V call is TRBV18, the J call TRBJ1-5; D might be TRBD1 (5 bases). The germline V and J ends were trimmed by 3 bases and 0 bases, with 18 bases remaining between them. The CDR3 loop spans 18 amino acids. The germline V gene has CDR1 KGHSH and CDR2 LQKENI. The DNA of the CDR3 is TGTGCCAGCTCACCGTTCGGAGGGGAGTCTTATAGCAATCAGCCCCAGCATTTT. Protein sequence: CASSPFGGESYSNQPQHF.

This chain uses TRBV29-1 with TRBJ1-1, with 8 nucleotides matching TRBD1. J gave up 5 bases and V 6 bases, and 8 bases lay outside the gene matches. The germline V gene encodes CDR1 SQVTM and CDR2 ANQGSEA. This CDR3 region has 13 residues. The CDR3 nucleotides are TGCAGCGTAGCGGACAGGGTAATAACTGAAGCTTTCTTT. Amino acids: CSVADRVITEAFF.

J is TRBJ2-7 and V is TRBV27, with D unclear. CDR3 size: 12 residues. CDR1 is MNHEY, CDR2 SMNVEV, per germline (reference sequence). Trimming cost V 6 bases and J 0 bases, with 6 bases left between them. In DNA form, the CDR3 reads TGTGCCAGCAGATCCCACTCCTACGAGCAGTACTTC. Translating it yields CASRSHSYEQYF.